Listed below are T cell receptor beta chains from one sample, sequenced in a study of T cell responses to AZD1222 COVID-19 vaccine. Clones were read by immunoSEQ multiplex PCR, and TCRdb kept only the in-frame ones, dropping some. The sample contains some 150,000 clones, 90% to 95% of which appear only once. The specimen comprised peripheral blood, sampled 28 days after the second AZD1222 dose. The source is an adult who received the AZD1222 COVID-19 vaccine. Each CDR3 is given with its conserved first and last residue. The D gene is left open where the match is weak. Part of the rows lack a size; the others show once, few, many or a class for expanded clones.

>TRBJ1-1|-|TRBV5-5|-
CASSWTGLMNTEAFF
TGTGCCAGCAGCTGGACGGGCCTAATGAACACTGAAGCTTTCTTT
>TRBJ1-4|-|TRBV5-1|-
CASSLTGGNEKLFF
TGCGCCAGCAGCTTGACCGGTGGGAATGAAAAACTGTTTTTT
>TRBJ1-2|once|TRBV29-1|-
CSVEVRTEPHSYGYTF
TGCAGCGTTGAAGTCAGGACAGAGCCCCATAGCTATGGCTACACCTTC
>TRBJ2-2|-|TRBV28|TRBD1
CASRRQGNTGELFF
TGTGCCAGCAGAAGACAGGGGAACACCGGGGAGCTGTTTTTT
>TRBJ1-3|-|TRBV2|TRBD1
CAFKPPDRGHSGNTIYF
TGTGCCTTTAAACCCCCAGACAGGGGCCACTCTGGAAACACCATATATTTT
>TRBJ2-2|-|TRBV30|-
CAWSAGQLLAGELFF
TGTGCCTGGAGTGCCGGACAGTTACTCGCCGGGGAGCTGTTTTTT
>TRBJ2-1|-|TRBV20-1|TRBD2
CSASSGGPNEQFF
TGCAGTGCTAGTTCGGGAGGGCCCAATGAGCAGTTCTTC
>TRBJ1-2|once|TRBV29-1|-
CSVEGGDYGYTF
TGCAGCGTTGAAGGCGGGGACTATGGCTACACCTTC
>TRBJ2-3|few|TRBV11-2|TRBD2
CASSSTGGPADTQYF
TGTGCCAGCAGCTCCACGGGGGGGCCGGCAGATACGCAGTATTTT
>TRBJ2-5|-|TRBV24-1|-
CATSDLSGTKETQYF
TGTGCCACCAGTGATTTGTCGGGAACAAAAGAGACCCAGTACTTC
>TRBJ2-7|-|TRBV19|TRBD1
CASSWGQGAIYEQYF
TGTGCCAGTAGTTGGGGACAGGGGGCTATCTACGAGCAGTACTTC
>TRBJ1-1|-|TRBV6-5|TRBD1
CASSWNRGMNTEAFF
TGTGCCAGCAGTTGGAACAGGGGGATGAACACTGAAGCTTTCTTT
>TRBJ2-2|-|TRBV5-1|TRBD1
CASSIGQGNTGELFF
TGCGCCAGCAGCATCGGACAGGGAAACACCGGGGAGCTGTTTTTT
>TRBJ1-5|once|TRBV13|-
CASSFRAGTNNQPQHF
TGTGCCAGCAGCTTTAGGGCAGGAACGAACAATCAGCCCCAGCATTTT
>TRBJ2-1|-|TRBV2|-
CASREGGEQFF
TGTGCCAGTAGGGAGGGGGGTGAGCAGTTCTTC
>TRBJ1-5|-|TRBV27|-
CASSQGGAQPQHF
TGTGCCAGCAGCCAAGGGGGGGCTCAGCCCCAGCATTTT
>TRBJ1-4|-|TRBV5-5|-
CASSLSSTNEKLFF
TGTGCCAGCAGCTTGTCTTCAACTAATGAAAAACTGTTTTTT
>TRBJ1-6|-|TRBV28|-
CASSFPDNSPLHF
TGTGCCAGCAGTTTTCCGGATAATTCACCCCTCCACTTT
>TRBJ2-7|-|TRBV29-1|-
CSVGEVGLIYEQYF
TGCAGCGTTGGTGAGGTTGGCCTGATCTACGAGCAGTACTTC
>TRBJ1-1|-|TRBV18|-
CASSPGGRGTEAFF
TGTGCCAGCTCACCGGGAGGACGTGGCACTGAAGCTTTCTTT
>TRBJ2-7|-|TRBV6-5|TRBD1
CASSQRRDRVYEQYF
TGTGCCAGCAGCCAAAGGCGGGACAGGGTCTACGAGCAGTACTTC
>TRBJ2-7|-|TRBV7-8|-
CASSLGVRAYEQYF
TGTGCCAGCAGCTTAGGGGTTCGGGCCTACGAGCAGTACTTC
>TRBJ2-3|-|TRBV5-1|-
CASTNRGGTDTQYF
TGCGCCAGCACCAATAGAGGGGGCACAGATACGCAGTATTTT
>TRBJ1-1|-|TRBV28|TRBD1
CASSTGENTEAFF
TGTGCCAGCAGCACAGGGGAAAACACTGAAGCTTTCTTT
>TRBJ2-7|-|TRBV19|-
CASRRPGTTGEQYF
TGTGCCAGTAGGAGACCCGGGACAACTGGCGAGCAGTACTTC
>TRBJ2-3|-|TRBV30|-
CAWSHGPGTDTQYF
TGTGCCTGGAGTCACGGCCCGGGGACAGATACGCAGTATTTT
>TRBJ1-2|-|TRBV9|-
CASSAVSQVNYGYTF
TGTGCCAGCAGCGCCGTATCTCAGGTTAACTATGGCTACACCTTC
>TRBJ2-1|-|TRBV28|TRBD2
CASLFRLAGGNEQFF
TGTGCCAGCCTATTTCGACTAGCGGGAGGGAATGAGCAGTTCTTC
>TRBJ1-4|-|TRBV6-4|-
CASSDLQVPTNEKLFF
TGTGCCAGCAGTGACCTCCAGGTTCCAACTAATGAAAAACTGTTTTTT
>TRBJ2-5|-|TRBV9|-
CASSARQGSQETQYF
TGTGCCAGCAGCGCCCGCCAGGGGTCCCAAGAGACCCAGTACTTC
>TRBJ2-5|-|TRBV5-1|-
CASRGGAGNAETQYF
TGCGCCAGCAGAGGGGGGGCAGGGAATGCGGAGACCCAGTACTTC
>TRBJ2-7|few|TRBV27|TRBD1
CASSSGQGTYGQGNEQYF
TGTGCCAGCAGTTCCGGACAGGGAACTTACGGCCAGGGCAACGAGCAGTACTTC
>TRBJ1-5|-|TRBV4-2|-
CASSQTDYSNQPQHF
TGTGCCAGCAGCCAAACGGATTATAGCAATCAGCCCCAGCATTTT
>TRBJ2-5|-|TRBV18|-
CASSPAGLSVQYF
TGTGCCAGCTCACCGGCAGGACTATCAGTCCAGTACTTC
>TRBJ2-3|-|TRBV10-3|-
CAISESSRGSTDTQYF
TGTGCCATCAGTGAGTCATCCCGGGGGAGCACAGATACGCAGTATTTT
>TRBJ1-5|-|TRBV5-6|-
CASSTRLSGHRPQHF
TGTGCCAGCAGCACGAGGTTGTCAGGGCACCGGCCCCAGCATTTT
>TRBJ2-3|-|TRBV21-1|-
CASIRAGDNTDTQYF
TGTGCCAGCATCCGGGCAGGAGACAACACAGATACGCAGTATTTT
>TRBJ1-2|-|TRBV6-5|TRBD1
CASRDRGRNYGYTF
TGTGCCAGCAGGGACAGGGGAAGGAACTATGGCTACACCTTC
>TRBJ1-1|-|TRBV4-1|-
CASSPAGVRIWDTEAFF
TGCGCCAGCAGCCCCGCCGGGGTCCGTATTTGGGACACTGAAGCTTTCTTT
>TRBJ2-1|-|TRBV9|TRBD1
CASSVGQGPYNEQFF
TGTGCCAGCAGCGTGGGACAGGGGCCTTACAATGAGCAGTTCTTC
>TRBJ2-3|-|TRBV5-5|TRBD2
CASSSRLAGGPDTQYF
TGTGCCAGCAGCTCCCGACTAGCGGGGGGGCCAGATACGCAGTATTTT
>TRBJ2-7|-|TRBV24-1|-
CATSDFSKNSYEQYF
TGTGCCACCAGTGATTTCTCCAAGAACTCCTACGAGCAGTACTTC
>TRBJ2-1|-|TRBV3-1/TRBV3-2|TRBD2
CASSQWTSGSNEQFF
TGTGCCAGCAGCCAGTGGACTAGCGGGTCCAATGAGCAGTTCTTC
>TRBJ1-1|-|TRBV6-5|-
CASRAGYTEAFF
TGTGCCAGCAGAGCAGGGTACACTGAAGCTTTCTTT
>TRBJ2-2|-|TRBV11-2|-
CASSFDGGPGELFF
TGTGCCAGCAGCTTCGATGGGGGGCCGGGGGAGCTGTTTTTT